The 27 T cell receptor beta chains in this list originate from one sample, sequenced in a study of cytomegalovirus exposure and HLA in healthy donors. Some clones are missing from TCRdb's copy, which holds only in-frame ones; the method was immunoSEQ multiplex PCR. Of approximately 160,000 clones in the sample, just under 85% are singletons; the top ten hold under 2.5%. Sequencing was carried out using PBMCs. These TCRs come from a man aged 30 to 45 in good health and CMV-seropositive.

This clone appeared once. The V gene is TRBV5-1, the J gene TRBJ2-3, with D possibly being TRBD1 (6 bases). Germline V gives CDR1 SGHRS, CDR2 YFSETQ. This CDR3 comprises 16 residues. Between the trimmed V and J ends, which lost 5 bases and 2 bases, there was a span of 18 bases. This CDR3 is CASSSLPGGPTDTQYF. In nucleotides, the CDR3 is TGCGCCAGCAGTTCGTTGCCTGGGGGCCCCACAGATACGCAGTATTTT.

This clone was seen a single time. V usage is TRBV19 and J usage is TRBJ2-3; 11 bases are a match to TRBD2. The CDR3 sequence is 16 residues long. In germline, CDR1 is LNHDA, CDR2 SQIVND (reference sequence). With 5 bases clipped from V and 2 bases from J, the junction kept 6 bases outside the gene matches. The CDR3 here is CASSFLLAGVTDTQYF. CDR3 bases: TGTGCCAGTAGTTTCCTACTAGCGGGGGTCACAGATACGCAGTATTTT.

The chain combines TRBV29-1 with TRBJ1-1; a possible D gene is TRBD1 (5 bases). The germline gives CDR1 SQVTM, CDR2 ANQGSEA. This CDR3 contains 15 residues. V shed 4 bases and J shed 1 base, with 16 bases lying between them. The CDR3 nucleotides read TGCAGCGTTGTGGATGAACACGGGGGGAACACTGAAGCTTTCTTT. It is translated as CSVVDEHGGNTEAFF.

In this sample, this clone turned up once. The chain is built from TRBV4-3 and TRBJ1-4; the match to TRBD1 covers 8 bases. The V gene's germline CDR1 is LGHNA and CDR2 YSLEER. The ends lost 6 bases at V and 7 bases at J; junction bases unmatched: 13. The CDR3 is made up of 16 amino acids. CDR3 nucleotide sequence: TGCGCCAGCAGTTCACAGGGGGTTGGGGCCTTTGAAAAACTGTTTTTT. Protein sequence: CASSSQGVGAFEKLFF.

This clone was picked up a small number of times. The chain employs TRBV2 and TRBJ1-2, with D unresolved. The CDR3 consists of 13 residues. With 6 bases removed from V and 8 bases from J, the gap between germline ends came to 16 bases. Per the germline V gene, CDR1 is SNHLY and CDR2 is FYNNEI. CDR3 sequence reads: CASRERVAGGYTF. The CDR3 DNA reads TGTGCCAGCAGAGAGAGGGTTGCGGGAGGCTACACCTTC.

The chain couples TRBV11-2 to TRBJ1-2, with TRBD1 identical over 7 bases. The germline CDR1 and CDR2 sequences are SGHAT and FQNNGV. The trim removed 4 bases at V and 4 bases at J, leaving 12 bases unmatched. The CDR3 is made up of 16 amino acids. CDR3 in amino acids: CASSWTGTAVFYGYTF. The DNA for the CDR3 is TGTGCCAGCAGCTGGACCGGGACAGCCGTCTTCTATGGCTACACCTTC.

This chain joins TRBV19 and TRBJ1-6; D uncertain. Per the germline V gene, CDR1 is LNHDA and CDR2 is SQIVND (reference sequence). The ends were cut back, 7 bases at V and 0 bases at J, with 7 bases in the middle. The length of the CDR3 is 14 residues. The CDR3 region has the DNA TGTGCCAGTACCTCCAGCTCCTATAATTCACCCCTCCACTTT. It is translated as CASTSSSYNSPLHF.

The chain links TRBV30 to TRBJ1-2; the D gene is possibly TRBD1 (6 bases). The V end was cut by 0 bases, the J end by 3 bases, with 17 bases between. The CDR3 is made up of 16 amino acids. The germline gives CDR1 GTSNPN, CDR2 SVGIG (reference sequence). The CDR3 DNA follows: TGTGCCTGGAGTGTACGTAACAGGGTGGTTTACTATGGCTACACCTTC. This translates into CAWSVRNRVVYYGYTF.

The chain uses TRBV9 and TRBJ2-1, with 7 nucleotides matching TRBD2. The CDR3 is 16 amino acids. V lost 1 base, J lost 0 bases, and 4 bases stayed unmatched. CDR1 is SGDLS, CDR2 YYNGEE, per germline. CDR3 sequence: CASSVLAASSYNEQFF. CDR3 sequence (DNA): TGTGCCAGCAGCGTACTAGCGGCAAGCTCCTACAATGAGCAGTTCTTC. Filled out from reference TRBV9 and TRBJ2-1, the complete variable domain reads DSGVTQTPKHLITATGQRVTLRCSPRSGDLSVYWYQQSLDQGLQFLIQYYNGEERAKGNILERFSAQQFPDLHSELNLSSLELGDSALYFCASSVLAASSYNEQFFGPGTRLTVL.

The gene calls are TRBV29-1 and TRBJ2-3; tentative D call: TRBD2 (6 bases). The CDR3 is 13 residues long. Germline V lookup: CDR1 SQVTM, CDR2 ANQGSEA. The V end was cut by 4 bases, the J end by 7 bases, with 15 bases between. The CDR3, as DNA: TGCAGCGTTGGGGCGGGGCGCGGGAATACGCAGTATTTT. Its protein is CSVGAGRGNTQYF.

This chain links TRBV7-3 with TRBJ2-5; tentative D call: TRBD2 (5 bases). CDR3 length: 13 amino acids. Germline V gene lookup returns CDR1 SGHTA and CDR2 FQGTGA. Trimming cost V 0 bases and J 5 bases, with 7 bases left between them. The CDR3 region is CASSLTSGETQYF. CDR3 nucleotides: TGTGCCAGCAGCTTAACGTCGGGGGAGACCCAGTACTTC. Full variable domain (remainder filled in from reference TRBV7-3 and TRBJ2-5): GAGVSQTPSNKVTEKGKYVELRCDPISGHTALYWYRQSLGQGPEFLIYFQGTGAADDSGLPNDRFFAVRPEGSVSTLKIQRTERGDSAVYLCASSLTSGETQYFGPGTRLLVL.

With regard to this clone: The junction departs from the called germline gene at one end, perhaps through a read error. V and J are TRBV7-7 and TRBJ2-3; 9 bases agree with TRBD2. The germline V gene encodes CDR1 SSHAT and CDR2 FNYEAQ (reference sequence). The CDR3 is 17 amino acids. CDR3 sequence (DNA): TGTGCTAGCAGCCCAAAAGCGGGCGGGGGGGCCAAAGATACGCAGTATTTT. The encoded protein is CASSPKAGGGAKDTQYF. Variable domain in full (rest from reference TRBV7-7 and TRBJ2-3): GAGVSQSPRYKVTKRGQDVTLRCDPISSHATLYWYQQALGQGPEFLTYFNYEAQPDKSGLPSDRFSAERPEGSISTLTIQRTEQRDSAMYRCASSPKAGGGAKDTQYFGPGTRLTVL.

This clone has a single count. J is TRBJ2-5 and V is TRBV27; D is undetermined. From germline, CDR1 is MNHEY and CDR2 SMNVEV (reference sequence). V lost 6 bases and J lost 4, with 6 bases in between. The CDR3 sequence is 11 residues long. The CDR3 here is CASRRGETQYF. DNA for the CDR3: TGTGCCAGCAGGCGTGGAGAGACCCAGTACTTC.

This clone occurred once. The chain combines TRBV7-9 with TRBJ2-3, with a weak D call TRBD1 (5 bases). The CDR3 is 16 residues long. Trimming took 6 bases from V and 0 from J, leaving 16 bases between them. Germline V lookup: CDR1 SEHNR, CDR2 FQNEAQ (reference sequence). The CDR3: CASSLGLLASTDTQYF. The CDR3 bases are TGTGCCAGCAGTCTGGGGCTCTTGGCTAGCACAGATACGCAGTATTTT.

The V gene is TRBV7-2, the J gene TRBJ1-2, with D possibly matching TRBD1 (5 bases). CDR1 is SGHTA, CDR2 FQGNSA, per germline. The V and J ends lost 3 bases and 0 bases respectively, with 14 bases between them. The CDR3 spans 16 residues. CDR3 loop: CASSFRQRTANYGYTF. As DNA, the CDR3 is TGTGCCAGCAGCTTTCGACAGAGAACGGCTAACTATGGCTACACCTTC.

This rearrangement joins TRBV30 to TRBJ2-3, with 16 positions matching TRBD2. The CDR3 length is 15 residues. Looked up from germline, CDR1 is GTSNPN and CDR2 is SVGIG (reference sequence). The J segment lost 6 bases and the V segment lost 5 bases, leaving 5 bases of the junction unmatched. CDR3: CAWWGLAGGSDTQYF. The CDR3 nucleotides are TGTGCCTGGTGGGGACTAGCGGGGGGGTCGGATACGCAGTATTTT.

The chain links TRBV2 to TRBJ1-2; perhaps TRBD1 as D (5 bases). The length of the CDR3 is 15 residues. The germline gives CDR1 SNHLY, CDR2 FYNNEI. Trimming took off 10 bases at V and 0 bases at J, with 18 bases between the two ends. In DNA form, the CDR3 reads TGTGCCACCGGTGGAGGGGTGTCCCCTAACTATGGCTACACCTTC. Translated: CATGGGVSPNYGYTF.

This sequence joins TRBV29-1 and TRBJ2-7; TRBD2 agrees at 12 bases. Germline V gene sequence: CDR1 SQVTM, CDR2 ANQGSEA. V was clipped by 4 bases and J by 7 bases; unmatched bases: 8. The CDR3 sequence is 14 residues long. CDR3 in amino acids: CSVGPSGGAWEQYF. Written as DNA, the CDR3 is TGCAGCGTTGGTCCTAGCGGGGGGGCCTGGGAGCAGTACTTC.

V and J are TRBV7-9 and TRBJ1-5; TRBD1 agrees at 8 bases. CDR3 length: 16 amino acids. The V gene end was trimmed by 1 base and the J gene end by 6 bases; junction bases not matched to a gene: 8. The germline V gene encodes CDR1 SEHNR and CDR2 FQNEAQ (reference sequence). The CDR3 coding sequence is TGTGCCAGCAGCTTAGATCGCACAGGGGGTAGTCAGCCCCAGCATTTT. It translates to CASSLDRTGGSQPQHF.

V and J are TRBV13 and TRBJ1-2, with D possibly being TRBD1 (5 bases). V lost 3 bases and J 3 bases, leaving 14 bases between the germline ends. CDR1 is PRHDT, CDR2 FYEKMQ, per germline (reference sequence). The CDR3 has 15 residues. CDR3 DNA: TGTGCCAGCAGCTTGGGGGGTGCGGACGACTATGGCTACACCTTC. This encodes CASSLGGADDYGYTF.

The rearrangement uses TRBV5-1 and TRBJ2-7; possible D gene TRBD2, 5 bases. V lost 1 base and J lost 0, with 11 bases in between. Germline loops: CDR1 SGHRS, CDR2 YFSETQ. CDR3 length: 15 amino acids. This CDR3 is CASSLSPGSSYEQYF. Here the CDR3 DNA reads TGCGCCAGCAGCTTGAGTCCGGGAAGCTCCTACGAGCAGTACTTC.

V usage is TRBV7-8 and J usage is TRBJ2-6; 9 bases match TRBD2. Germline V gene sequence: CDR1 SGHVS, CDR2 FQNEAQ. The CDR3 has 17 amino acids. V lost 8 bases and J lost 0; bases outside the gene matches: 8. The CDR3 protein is CASSPSGALSGANVLTF. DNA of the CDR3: TGTGCCAGCTCCCCTAGCGGGGCGCTCTCTGGGGCCAACGTCCTGACTTTC.

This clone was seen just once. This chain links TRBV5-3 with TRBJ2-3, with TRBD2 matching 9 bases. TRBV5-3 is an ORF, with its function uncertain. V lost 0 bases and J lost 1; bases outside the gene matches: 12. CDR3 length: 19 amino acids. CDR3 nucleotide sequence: TGTGCCAGAAGCTTGGTCCTGCGGGGGGGGCCTCCTCGCACAGATACGCAGTATTTT. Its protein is CARSLVLRGGPPRTDTQYF.

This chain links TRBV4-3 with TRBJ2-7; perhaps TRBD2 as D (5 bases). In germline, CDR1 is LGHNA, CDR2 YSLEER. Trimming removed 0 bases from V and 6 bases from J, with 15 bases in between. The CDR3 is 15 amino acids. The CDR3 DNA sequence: TGCGCCAGCAGCCAAGATCGCGGGTTTTCGGGCGAGCAGTACTTC. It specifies CASSQDRGFSGEQYF.

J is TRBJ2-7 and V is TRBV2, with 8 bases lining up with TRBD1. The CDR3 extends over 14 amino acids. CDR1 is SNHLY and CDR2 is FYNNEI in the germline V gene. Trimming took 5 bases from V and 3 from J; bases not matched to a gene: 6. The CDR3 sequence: CASSQKGQVYEQYF. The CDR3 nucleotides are TGTGCCAGCAGTCAAAAGGGACAGGTCTACGAGCAGTACTTC.

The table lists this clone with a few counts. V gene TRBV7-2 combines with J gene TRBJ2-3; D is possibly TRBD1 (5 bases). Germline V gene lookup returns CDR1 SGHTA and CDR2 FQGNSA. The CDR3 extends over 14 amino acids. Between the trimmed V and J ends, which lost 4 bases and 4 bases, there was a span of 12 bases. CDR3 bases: TGTGCCAGCAGCTACAACAGGTTTTCAGATACGCAGTATTTT. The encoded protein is CASSYNRFSDTQYF. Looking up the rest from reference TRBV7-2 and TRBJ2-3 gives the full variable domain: GAGVSQSPSNKVTEKGKDVELRCDPISGHTALYWYRQSLGQGLEFLIYFQGNSAPDKSGLPSDRFSAERTGGSVSTLTIQRTQQEDSAVYLCASSYNRFSDTQYFGPGTRLTVL.

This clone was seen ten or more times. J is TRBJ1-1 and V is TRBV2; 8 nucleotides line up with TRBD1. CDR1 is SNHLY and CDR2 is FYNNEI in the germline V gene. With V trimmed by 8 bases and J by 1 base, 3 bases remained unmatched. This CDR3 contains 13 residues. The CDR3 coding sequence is TGTGCCAGCGAAGGGACAGGGAACACTGAAGCTTTCTTT. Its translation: CASEGTGNTEAFF. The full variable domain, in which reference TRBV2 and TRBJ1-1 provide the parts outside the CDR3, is EPEVTQTPSHQVTQMGQEVILRCVPISNHLYFYWYRQILGQKVEFLVSFYNNEISEKSEIFDDQFSVERPDGSNFTLKIRSTKLEDSAMYFCASEGTGNTEAFFGQGTRLTVV.